Below, 19 T cell receptor beta chains from the same sample are listed, as sequenced in a study of T cell responses to AZD1222 COVID-19 vaccine. Profiling relied on immunoSEQ multiplex PCR, and the TCRdb table lists in-frame clones only, not all of them. The sample shows 100,000 to 150,000 clones, roughly 82% of them seen only once. Sequenced material: peripheral blood, taken 28 days after the second AZD1222 dose. Receptors originate from an adult who received the AZD1222 COVID-19 vaccine.

The chain couples TRBV19 to TRBJ1-5; unclear D gene. The germline V gene has CDR1 LNHDA and CDR2 SQIVND (reference sequence). V lost 5 bases and J lost 0, with 11 bases in between. This CDR3 has 15 residues. The CDR3 protein is CASSQQQYSNQPQHF. The CDR3, as DNA: TGTGCCAGTAGTCAACAGCAATATAGCAATCAGCCCCAGCATTTT.

The gene calls are TRBV6-1 and TRBJ1-2, with 7 bases lining up with TRBD1. V lost 2 bases and J lost 4; bases outside the gene matches: 10. The CDR3 runs to 16 residues. Germline-derived CDR1 and CDR2 are MNHNS and SASEGT. The DNA for the CDR3 is TGTGCCAGCAGTGAACCCCAAGACAGGGCGGTCTATGGCTACACCTTC. It specifies CASSEPQDRAVYGYTF.

V usage is TRBV27 and J usage is TRBJ1-4; D is unresolved. V lost 2 bases and J lost 7, with 11 bases in between. CDR1 is MNHEY and CDR2 is SMNVEV in the germline V gene (reference sequence). CDR3 size: 14 residues. Written as DNA, the CDR3 is TGTGCCAGCAGTTTAAATCCGACTTTTGAAAAACTGTTTTTT. Its translation is CASSLNPTFEKLFF.

This chain joins TRBV10-3 and TRBJ2-1; D is ambiguous. This CDR3 has 13 amino acids. Per the germline V gene, CDR1 is ENHRY and CDR2 is SYGVKD. Between the trimmed V and J ends, which lost 4 bases and 8 bases, there was a span of 12 bases. CDR3 DNA: TGTGCCATCAGTGGTGAGTTAGTCGATGAGCAGTTCTTC. This encodes CAISGELVDEQFF.

This rearrangement joins TRBV11-1 to TRBJ2-7, with D possibly TRBD2 on 5 matching bases. With 5 bases removed from V and 0 bases from J, the gap between germline ends came to 11 bases. This CDR3 is built from 14 residues. The germline V gene has CDR1 SGHAT and CDR2 FQDESV (reference sequence). The CDR3 reads CASSPGESSYEQYF. The CDR3 nucleotides are TGTGCCAGCAGCCCCGGGGAAAGCTCCTACGAGCAGTACTTC. Full variable domain (outside the CDR3, taken from reference TRBV11-1 and TRBJ2-7): EAEVAQSPRYKITEKSQAVAFWCDPISGHATLYWYRQILGQGPELLVQFQDESVVDDSQLPKDRFSAERLKGVDSTLKIQPAELGDSAMYLCASSPGESSYEQYFGPGTRLTVT.

The sample holds a few counts of this clone. CDR3 nucleotide sequence: TGTGCCAGCAGTTACTATGGGACAGGGACTAACACTGAAGCTTTCTTT. Encoded protein: CASSYYGTGTNTEAFF. V usage is TRBV6-8 and J usage is TRBJ1-1; TRBD1 agrees at 9 bases. The CDR3 is 16 residues long. CDR1 is MNHGY and CDR2 is SAAAGT in the germline V gene. V shed 1 base and J 2 bases; nucleotides not matched to a gene: 5.

The chain links TRBV29-1 to TRBJ2-1, with D uncertain. Germline-derived CDR1 and CDR2 are SQVTM and ANQGSEA. The CDR3 contains 15 residues. V was shortened by 7 bases and J by 0 bases, with 16 bases between the two germline ends. The CDR3 loop is CSALNFLSSYNEQFF. CDR3 sequence (DNA): TGCAGCGCACTCAATTTCTTGAGCTCCTACAATGAGCAGTTCTTC.

The chain couples TRBV24-1 to TRBJ1-5; D uncertain. The V and J ends lost 3 bases and 3 bases respectively, with 2 bases between them. Germline V CDR1 and CDR2: KGHDR, SFDVKD. The CDR3 consists of 12 residues. The CDR3 DNA reads TGTGCCACCAGTGATAACAATCAGCCCCAGCATTTT. Its protein is CATSDNNQPQHF.

The J gene is TRBJ1-1, the V gene TRBV15; D possibly corresponds to TRBD1 (5 bases). The CDR3 spans 13 residues. Germline V gene lookup returns CDR1 LNHNV and CDR2 YYDKDF (reference sequence). V lost 3 bases to trimming and J lost 2 bases, with 7 bases between them. For the CDR3, the DNA is TGTGCCACCAGCAGGACAGCCAACACTGAAGCTTTCTTT. This translates into CATSRTANTEAFF.

The chain carries TRBV14 and TRBJ2-7; possibly TRBD1 for D (5 bases). CDR1 and CDR2 from the germline V gene are SGHDN and FVKESK. The CDR3 covers 13 residues. V was trimmed by 1 base and J by 6 bases, leaving 10 bases between them. Here the CDR3 DNA reads TGTGCCAGCAGCCAAGCCCAGGGAACCGAGCAGTACTTC. Protein product: CASSQAQGTEQYF.

CDR3 DNA sequence: TGCGCCAGCAGTGATCCGGGACAGGGGGCCTCCTACGAGCAGTACTTC. Residues: CASSDPGQGASYEQYF. The rearrangement uses TRBV10-2 and TRBJ2-7; 12 bases line up with TRBD1. The length of the CDR3 is 16 residues. Looked up from germline, CDR1 is WSHSY and CDR2 is SAAADI. Trimming took 3 bases from V and 0 from J; bases not matched to a gene: 3.

A single count supports this clone. The chain has TRBV19 and TRBJ1-5; TRBD1 matches at 8 bases. The V gene end was trimmed by 6 bases and the J gene end by 4 bases; junction bases not matched to a gene: 8. There are 15 residues in the CDR3. Germline-derived CDR1 and CDR2 are LNHDA and SQIVND (reference sequence). The CDR3: CASSRVGQGNQPQHF. In DNA, the CDR3 is TGTGCCAGTAGCAGGGTTGGACAGGGAAATCAGCCCCAGCATTTT.

V and J are TRBV5-1 and TRBJ1-5; possibly TRBD1 for D (6 bases). Germline CDR1 SGHRS, CDR2 YFSETQ. CDR3 length: 14 residues. V was pared by 4 bases and J by 3 bases, with 11 bases between. As DNA, the CDR3 is TGCGCCAGCAGCGTGGACAGCTCCAATCAGCCCCAGCATTTT. Amino acids: CASSVDSSNQPQHF.

The V gene is TRBV5-1, the J gene TRBJ1-5; D gene unclear. In germline, CDR1 is SGHRS, CDR2 YFSETQ. This CDR3 is built from 15 residues. Trimming cost V 0 bases and J 3 bases, with 10 bases left between them. The CDR3 DNA sequence: TGCGCCAGCAGCTTGGGGGGTGCCTTCAATCAGCCCCAGCATTTT. Translated, it gives CASSLGGAFNQPQHF.

The gene calls are TRBV6-5 and TRBJ1-4, with D maybe TRBD1 (5 bases). The CDR3 is 13 residues long. V was clipped by 6 bases and J by 4 bases, with 9 bases between them. Germline V gene sequence: CDR1 MNHEY, CDR2 SVGAGI. The DNA for the CDR3 is TGTGCCAGCAGACTCGACAGTAATGAAAAACTGTTTTTT. This encodes CASRLDSNEKLFF.

The chain employs TRBV6-1 and TRBJ1-6, with TRBD1 matching 7 bases. The V segment lost 10 bases and the J segment 0 bases; nucleotides outside the gene matches: 3. CDR3 length equals 14 residues. In germline, CDR1 is MNHNS, CDR2 SASEGT. This CDR3 reads CAIQGSSYNSPLHF. CDR3 nucleotides: TGTGCCATACAGGGGAGCTCCTATAATTCACCCCTCCACTTT.

The chain links TRBV3-1 (or the pseudogene TRBV3-2) to TRBJ1-3; D remains ambiguous. Germline CDR1 LGHDT, CDR2 YNNKEL (reference sequence). The CDR3 consists of 16 residues. The V and J ends lost 3 bases and 5 bases respectively, with 17 bases between them. The CDR3 DNA sequence: TGTGCCAGCAGCCACCGCGTCTCGGGTCTACGAAACACCATATATTTT. It is translated as CASSHRVSGLRNTIYF.

The chain combines TRBV20-1 with TRBJ2-7; D uncertain. V was trimmed by 3 bases and J by 1 base, leaving 7 bases between them. Germline loops: CDR1 DFQATT, CDR2 SNEGSKA (reference sequence). The CDR3 extends over 12 amino acids. Here the CDR3 reads CSASSRSYEQYF. CDR3 DNA: TGCAGTGCTAGTAGCAGGTCCTACGAGCAGTACTTC.

J is TRBJ1-4 and V is TRBV5-1, with D possibly being TRBD1 (6 bases). The V end lost 2 bases, the J end lost 7 bases, and 15 bases lay between the germline ends. Per germline, CDR1 SGHRS and CDR2 YFSETQ. CDR3 length: 15 residues. CDR3 region: CASSFQGSPGEKLFF. The DNA for the CDR3 is TGCGCCAGCAGCTTTCAGGGGAGCCCGGGTGAAAAACTGTTTTTT.